This T cell receptor beta chain was recorded in a study of vaccination and CD4 T cells after COVID-19. Study at large: Four females and six males made up the convalescents, two of whom were Hispanic. At a median approximately 99 days (range 35 to 161) after diagnosis, post-COVID samples were drawn.

This sample's treatment: roughly 11-day PBMC culture with coronavirus spike peptide pools or control peptides (ViraFEST assay). Cultured CD4+ T-cell DNA underwent Oncomine TCR Beta short-read sequencing. A single record per CDR3 protein comes from TCRdb applying MiXCR to the PCR reads. The profile shows 10,000 to 15,000 distinct CDR3 sequences, roughly 72% of them singletons. The CDR3 is 16 amino acids. CDR1 is LNHDA, CDR2 SQIVND, per germline (reference sequence). Trimming took off 4 bases at V and 0 bases at J, with 14 bases between the two ends. Concerning this clonotype itself: The antigen remains unidentified.

The gene calls are TRBV19 and TRBJ2-3, with a weak D call TRBD1 (6 bases). The receptor comes from a human donor who received a COVID-19 vaccine. This specimen consisted of CD4+ T cells from blood, cultured in vitro, obtained after SARS-CoV-2 vaccination. The chain's CDR3 is CASSKRQDLSTDTQYF. In DNA, the CDR3 is TGTGCCAGTAGTAAACGACAGGACCTTAGCACAGATACGCAGTATTTT.